This T cell receptor beta chain comes out of a study of cytomegalovirus exposure and HLA in healthy donors. This CDR3 comprises 13 residues. Trimming shortened V by 6 bases and J by 7 bases, and 14 bases separated the two germline ends. Germline V gene lookup returns CDR1 SGDLS and CDR2 YYNGEE. Overall study findings and caveats: For most TCR beta V segments, an earlier analysis put the productive rate at about 87% or about 30% of the time. It was about 150 TCR beta chains that were listed as cytomegalovirus-associated. The number of N-insertions in an Asian-associated ancestry cluster was reportedly below the roughly 670-donor mean in a later analysis. Presence/absence analysis assumed near-uniform sequencing depth across donors.

In regard to this clone: Antigen unknown.

The PCR contained 60 Vbeta and 13 Jbeta primers. Repertoires were generated with immunoSEQ multiplex PCR, while TCRdb's copy carries only in-frame clones and drops some. The table includes approximately 170,000 clones, more than 60% detected once. The chain employs TRBV9 and TRBJ2-1; tentative D call: TRBD1 (5 bases). The sequenced sample was PBMCs. This TCR derives from a male donor in good health and CMV-seronegative. CDR3 amino acids: CASTGIGLNEQFF. CDR3 sequence (DNA): TGTGCCAGCACAGGGATAGGGTTGAATGAGCAGTTCTTC.